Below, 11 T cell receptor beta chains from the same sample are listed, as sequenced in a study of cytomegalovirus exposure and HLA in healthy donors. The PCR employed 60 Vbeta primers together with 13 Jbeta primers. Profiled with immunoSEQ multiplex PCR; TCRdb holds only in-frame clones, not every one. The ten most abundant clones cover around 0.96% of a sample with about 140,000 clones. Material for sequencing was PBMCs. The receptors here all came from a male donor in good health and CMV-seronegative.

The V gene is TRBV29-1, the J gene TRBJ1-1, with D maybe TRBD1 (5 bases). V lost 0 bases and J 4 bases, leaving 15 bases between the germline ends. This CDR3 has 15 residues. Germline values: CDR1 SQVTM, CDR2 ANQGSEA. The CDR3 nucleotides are TGCAGCGTTGAAGATGGGGGAGGCCGGAGCACTGAAGCTTTCTTT. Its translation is CSVEDGGGRSTEAFF.

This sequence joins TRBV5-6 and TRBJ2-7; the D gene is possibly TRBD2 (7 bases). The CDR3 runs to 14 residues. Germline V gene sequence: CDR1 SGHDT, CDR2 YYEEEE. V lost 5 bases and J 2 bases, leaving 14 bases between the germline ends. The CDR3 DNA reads TGTGCCAGCAGGGGGGCGGGAGAGACCTACGAGCAGTACTTC. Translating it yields CASRGAGETYEQYF. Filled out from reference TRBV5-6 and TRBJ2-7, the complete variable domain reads DAGVTQSPTHLIKTRGQQVTLRCSPKSGHDTVSWYQQALGQGPQFIFQYYEEEERQRGNFPDRFSGHQFPNYSSELNVNALLLGDSALYLCASRGAGETYEQYFGPGTRLTVT.

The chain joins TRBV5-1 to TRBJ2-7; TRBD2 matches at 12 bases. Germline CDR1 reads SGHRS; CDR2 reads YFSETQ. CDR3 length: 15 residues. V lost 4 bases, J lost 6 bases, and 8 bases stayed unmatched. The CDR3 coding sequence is TGCGCCAGCAGCGAGGGGACTAGCGGGCCCCCCGAGCAGTACTTC. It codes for CASSEGTSGPPEQYF.

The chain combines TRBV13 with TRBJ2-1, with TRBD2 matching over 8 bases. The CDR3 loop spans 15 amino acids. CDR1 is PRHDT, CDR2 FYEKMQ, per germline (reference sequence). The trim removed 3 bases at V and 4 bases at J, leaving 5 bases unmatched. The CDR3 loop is CASSLIGGGYNEQFF. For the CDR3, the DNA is TGTGCCAGCAGCTTGATCGGGGGGGGATACAATGAGCAGTTCTTC.

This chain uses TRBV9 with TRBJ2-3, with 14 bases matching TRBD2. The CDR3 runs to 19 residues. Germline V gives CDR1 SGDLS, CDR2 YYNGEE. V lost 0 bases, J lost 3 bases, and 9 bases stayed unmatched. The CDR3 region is CASSVEAGTSGSHTDTQYF. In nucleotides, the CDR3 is TGTGCCAGCAGCGTAGAGGCAGGGACTAGCGGGAGTCATACAGATACGCAGTATTTT. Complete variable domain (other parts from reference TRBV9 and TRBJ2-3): DSGVTQTPKHLITATGQRVTLRCSPRSGDLSVYWYQQSLDQGLQFLIQYYNGEERAKGNILERFSAQQFPDLHSELNLSSLELGDSALYFCASSVEAGTSGSHTDTQYFGPGTRLTVL.

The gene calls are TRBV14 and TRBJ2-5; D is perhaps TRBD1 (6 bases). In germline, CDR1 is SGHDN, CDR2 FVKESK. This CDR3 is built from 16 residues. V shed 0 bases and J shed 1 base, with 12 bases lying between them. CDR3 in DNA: TGTGCCAGCAGCCAAGATCAGGGGTCAGTCCAAGAGACCCAGTACTTC. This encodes CASSQDQGSVQETQYF.

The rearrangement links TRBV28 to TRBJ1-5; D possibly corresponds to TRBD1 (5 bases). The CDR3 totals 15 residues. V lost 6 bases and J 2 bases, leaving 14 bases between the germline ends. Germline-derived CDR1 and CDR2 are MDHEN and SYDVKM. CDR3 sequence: CASSGDLAGNQPQHF. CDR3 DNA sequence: TGTGCCAGCAGCGGGGACTTGGCGGGCAATCAGCCCCAGCATTTT.

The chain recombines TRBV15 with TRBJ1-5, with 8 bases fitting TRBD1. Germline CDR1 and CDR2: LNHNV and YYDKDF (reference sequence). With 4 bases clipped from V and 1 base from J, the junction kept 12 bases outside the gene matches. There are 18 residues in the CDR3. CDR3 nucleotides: TGTGCCACCAGCACCGCACTGCGACAGGGGAGGAGCAATCAGCCCCAGCATTTT. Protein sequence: CATSTALRQGRSNQPQHF.

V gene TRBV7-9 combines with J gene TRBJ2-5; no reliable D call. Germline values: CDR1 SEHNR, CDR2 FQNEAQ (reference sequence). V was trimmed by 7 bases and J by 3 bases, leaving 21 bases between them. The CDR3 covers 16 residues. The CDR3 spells CASTPYTSRSKETQYF. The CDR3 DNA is TGTGCCAGCACCCCTTACACCAGTCGTTCGAAAGAGACCCAGTACTTC.

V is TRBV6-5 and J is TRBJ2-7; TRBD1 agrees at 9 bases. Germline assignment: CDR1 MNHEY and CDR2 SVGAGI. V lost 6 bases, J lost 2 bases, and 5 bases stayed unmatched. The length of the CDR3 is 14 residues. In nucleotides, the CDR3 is TGTGCCAGCAGATCCCGGGACAGGGCCTACGAGCAGTACTTC. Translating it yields CASRSRDRAYEQYF.

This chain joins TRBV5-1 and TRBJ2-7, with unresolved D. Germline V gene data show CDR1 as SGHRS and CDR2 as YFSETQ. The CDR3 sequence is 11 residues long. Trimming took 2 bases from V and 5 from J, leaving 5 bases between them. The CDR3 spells CASSFADEQYF. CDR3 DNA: TGCGCCAGCAGCTTTGCAGACGAGCAGTACTTC. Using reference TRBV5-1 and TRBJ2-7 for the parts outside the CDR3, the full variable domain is KAGVTQTPRYLIKTRGQQVTLSCSPISGHRSVSWYQQTPGQGLQFLFEYFSETQRNKGNFPGRFSGRQFSNSRSEMNVSTLELGDSALYLCASSFADEQYFGPGTRLTVT.